Each of the 22 T cell receptor beta chains below was sequenced from the same sample in a study of control samples from healthy donors and cancer patients. The table came from immunoSEQ multiplex PCR; TCRdb's copy has only in-frame clones and leaves some out. The data show some 100,000 clones, 70% to 90% seen once. Sequencing was performed on blood. The receptors originated from a woman aged 45-65 years in good health.

The V gene is TRBV7-5, the J gene TRBJ1-3; the table assigns TRBD1, which was not confirmed against the DNA. TRBV7-5 is given as a pseudogene. The CDR3 consists of 16 residues. CDR3 region: CARSFLGTASGNTIYF. For the CDR3, the DNA is TGTGCCAGAAGCTTTTTAGGGACAGCCTCTGGAAACACCATATATTTT.

The chain combines TRBV4-3 with TRBJ2-5; the match to TRBD1 covers 9 bases. Germline CDR1 is LGHNA and CDR2 is YSLEER. This CDR3 region has 17 residues. The J segment lost 5 bases and the V segment lost 2 bases, leaving 12 bases of the junction unmatched. The CDR3 sequence is CASSQFIDRGIGETQYF. The CDR3 DNA is TGCGCCAGCAGCCAATTTATCGACAGGGGGATCGGGGAGACCCAGTACTTC.

The V call is TRBV6-1, the J call TRBJ2-6; D not certain. In germline, CDR1 is MNHNS, CDR2 SASEGT. V lost 1 base and J 4 bases, leaving 8 bases between the germline ends. CDR3 length equals 15 residues. CDR3 in DNA: TGTGCCAGCAGTGAAGAACTGACCGGGGCCAACGTCCTGACTTTC. It specifies CASSEELTGANVLTF.

The CDR3 loop reads CASSVGQSNYGYTF. The CDR3 region has the DNA TGTGCCAGCAGCGTGGGACAGAGTAACTATGGCTACACCTTC. This chain uses TRBV9 with TRBJ1-2, with 7 positions matching TRBD1. The CDR3 covers 14 residues. The trim removed 2 bases at V and 1 base at J, leaving 2 bases unmatched. Germline values: CDR1 SGDLS, CDR2 YYNGEE.

The chain couples TRBV7-9 to TRBJ2-1; 14 bases align to TRBD2. Germline trimming cut 4 bases from V and 10 bases from J; bases unmatched to any gene: 3. CDR3 length: 14 amino acids. Germline V lookup: CDR1 SEHNR, CDR2 FQNEAQ (reference sequence). CDR3 coding DNA: TGTGCCAGCAGCTCGGGACTAGCGGGAGACGAGCAGTTCTTC. Protein sequence: CASSSGLAGDEQFF.

The chain has TRBV6-2 or TRBV6-3 and TRBJ2-1, with D tentatively TRBD1 or TRBD2 (5 bases each). CDR1 and CDR2 (germline): MNHEY, SVGEGT. This CDR3 has 16 residues. V lost 4 bases and J 1 base, leaving 14 bases between the germline ends. In DNA, the CDR3 is TGTGCCAGCAGTTCGTGGGGGTTCCAATCCTACAATGAGCAGTTCTTC. Encoded protein: CASSSWGFQSYNEQFF.

This clone was picked up a small number of times. CDR3 residues: CASSLYVGGDPNEQFF. The DNA of the CDR3 is TGTGCCAGCAGTTTATACGTCGGGGGGGACCCCAATGAGCAGTTCTTC. This sequence joins TRBV27 and TRBJ2-1; 8 bases match TRBD2. Germline V gene sequence: CDR1 MNHEY, CDR2 SMNVEV (reference sequence). This CDR3 has 16 residues. J lost 6 bases, V lost 1 base, and 8 bases had no gene match.

The V gene is TRBV29-1, the J gene TRBJ2-3; perhaps TRBD2 as D (6 bases). The germline V gene encodes CDR1 SQVTM and CDR2 ANQGSEA. The CDR3 has 12 residues. V shed 5 bases and J shed 6 bases, with 12 bases lying between them. The CDR3 here is CSVLVEGDTQYF. The CDR3 bases are TGCAGCGTTCTAGTGGAGGGGGATACGCAGTATTTT.

The chain joins TRBV5-1 to TRBJ2-3, with a possible D match to TRBD2 (6 bases). Trimming took 4 bases from V and 2 from J, leaving 14 bases between them. Germline values: CDR1 SGHRS, CDR2 YFSETQ. This CDR3 is 15 amino acids long. CDR3 sequence: CASSEAGGNTDTQYF. In DNA, the CDR3 is TGCGCCAGCAGCGAGGCGGGCGGGAACACAGATACGCAGTATTTT.

This chain connects TRBV11-2 to TRBJ2-1; 9 bases agree with TRBD2. V dropped 0 bases and J dropped 7; count of bases not matched to a gene: 1. The germline V gene encodes CDR1 SGHAT and CDR2 FQNNGV. This CDR3 comprises 14 residues. CDR3 amino acids: CASSLDLAGNEQFF. The CDR3 DNA sequence: TGTGCCAGCAGCTTAGATCTAGCGGGAAATGAGCAGTTCTTC.

The chain uses TRBV3-1 (or the pseudogene TRBV3-2) and TRBJ2-7, with D possibly called TRBD1 or TRBD2 (5 bases each). The CDR3 spans 14 residues. Per germline, CDR1 LGHDT and CDR2 YNNKEL (reference sequence). The V end was cut by 6 bases, the J end by 6 bases, with 18 bases between. The CDR3 reads CASSPFPLGAEQYF. The CDR3 nucleotides are TGTGCCAGCAGTCCTTTCCCCCTCGGGGCCGAGCAGTACTTC.

The chain couples TRBV10-1 to TRBJ2-1, with 10 bases that match TRBD2. This CDR3 comprises 14 residues. J gave up 4 bases and V 4 bases, and 1 base lay outside the gene matches. Per germline, CDR1 WNHNN and CDR2 SYGVQD (reference sequence). The chain's CDR3 is CASSGTSGYNEQFF. The CDR3 nucleotides read TGCGCCAGCAGTGGGACTAGCGGTTACAATGAGCAGTTCTTC.

The CDR3 loop reads CASSRTTVPTDTQYF. The CDR3 coding sequence is TGTGCCAGCAGTAGGACGACGGTCCCGACAGATACGCAGTATTTT. V usage is TRBV6-6 and J usage is TRBJ2-3; D is ambiguous. This CDR3 comprises 15 residues. CDR1 is MNHNY, CDR2 SVGAGI, per germline (reference sequence). V lost 5 bases and J lost 3, with 15 bases in between.

The chain is built from TRBV2 and TRBJ1-1, with 7 nucleotides matching TRBD1. Germline V gives CDR1 SNHLY, CDR2 FYNNEI. The CDR3 contains 13 residues. The junction had 4 bases not matched to a gene; V was cut back by 3 bases and J by 6 bases. The CDR3 DNA reads TGTGCCAGCAGTGACAGGGGGGGGCCTGAAGCTTTCTTT. Its protein is CASSDRGGPEAFF.

CDR3 loop: CASSLESYEQYF. In nucleotides, the CDR3 is TGTGCCAGCAGTTTGGAGAGCTACGAGCAGTACTTC. The rearrangement uses TRBV28 and TRBJ2-7; D remains ambiguous. Per germline, CDR1 MDHEN and CDR2 SYDVKM. The CDR3 length is 12 residues. Trimming took 3 bases from V and 3 from J, leaving 6 bases between them.

The chain links TRBV5-6 to TRBJ1-6, with a weak D call TRBD1 (6 bases). V gave up 4 bases and J gave up 6 bases, with 11 bases separating them. Germline CDR1 and CDR2: SGHDT and YYEEEE. The CDR3 covers 14 residues. The CDR3 nucleotides read TGTGCCAGCAGCCAACAGGGAGGTAATTCACCCCTCCACTTT. Translated: CASSQQGGNSPLHF.

The chain recombines TRBV5-1 with TRBJ1-3; 9 bases match TRBD1. The V segment lost 0 bases and the J segment 2 bases; nucleotides outside the gene matches: 9. The CDR3 runs 18 residues. Germline V gene data show CDR1 as SGHRS and CDR2 as YFSETQ. The CDR3 loop is CASSLDPPGQGPGNTIYF. The CDR3 DNA is TGCGCCAGCAGCTTGGATCCCCCGGGACAGGGACCTGGAAACACCATATATTTT.

This chain joins TRBV19 and TRBJ2-4; no reliable D call. In germline, CDR1 is LNHDA, CDR2 SQIVND (reference sequence). V gave up 3 bases and J gave up 0 bases, with 18 bases separating them. This CDR3 comprises 18 residues. CDR3: CASSINREKPLAKNIQYF. DNA for the CDR3: TGTGCCAGTAGTATTAACCGAGAGAAACCACTAGCCAAAAACATTCAGTACTTC.

The CDR3 DNA sequence: TGTGCCAGCAGCTTATTAGCGGGCCTCCGGTACAATGAGCAGTTCTTC. Encoded protein: CASSLLAGLRYNEQFF. The chain carries TRBV5-8 and TRBJ2-1; 7 nucleotides align to TRBD2. The V segment lost 2 bases and the J segment 4 bases; nucleotides outside the gene matches: 9. CDR1 and CDR2 from the germline V gene are SGHTS and YDEGEE. The CDR3 length is 16 residues.

V usage is TRBV2 and J usage is TRBJ1-6, with D possibly being TRBD1 (5 bases). The CDR3 consists of 15 residues. Trimming pared 2 bases from V and 6 bases from J, leaving 11 bases between. Germline V gene data show CDR1 as SNHLY and CDR2 as FYNNEI. CDR3 loop: CASSETDSRNSPLHF. The CDR3 DNA reads as TGTGCCAGCAGTGAAACTGACAGCCGTAATTCACCCCTCCACTTT.

V usage is TRBV5-4 and J usage is TRBJ2-3, with 9 bases fitting TRBD1. The CDR3 has 16 amino acids. V lost 3 bases and J lost 7; bases outside the gene matches: 12. Germline V gene sequence: CDR1 SGHNT, CDR2 YYREEE (reference sequence). The CDR3 DNA reads as TGTGCCAGCAGCTGGGGGGGGACAGGGCCTTACAATACGCAGTATTTT. Protein: CASSWGGTGPYNTQYF.

This clone was observed a few times. V and J are TRBV4-2 and TRBJ1-5; 8 bases fit TRBD1. CDR1 and CDR2 (germline): LGHNA, YNFKEQ. CDR3 length: 15 residues. V lost 4 bases, J lost 4 bases, and 6 bases stayed unmatched. CDR3 amino acids: CASSPGQGGNQPQHF. The CDR3 DNA reads TGTGCCAGCAGCCCCGGACAGGGAGGAAATCAGCCCCAGCATTTT.